Listed below are T cell receptor beta chains from one sample, sequenced in a study of graft-versus-host responses after intestinal transplantation. Antigens for these TCRs are unknown. Clones were read by immunoSEQ multiplex PCR, and TCRdb kept only the in-frame ones, dropping some. The sample lists about 110,000 clones, about 92% occurring once. This specimen consisted of unstimulated CD8+ T cells sorted from spleen or lymph node cells, obtained before transplant. These receptors all come from a human donor who was the organ donor for an intestinal transplant. CDR3s include the opening cysteine and the closing phenylalanine or tryptophan. The order of the fields is CDR3 DNA, CDR3 protein, J gene, clone size, D gene, V gene. D genes are given only for firm matches. Clone size appears in some rows only: once, few, many, or a class for an expanded clone.

CDR3 DNA: TGTGCCAGCAGTGAACCTTTGGGGGGGGGCTCGAATCAGCCCCAGCATTTT; CDR3 protein: CASSEPLGGGSNQPQHF; J gene: TRBJ1-5; clone size: -; D gene: -; V gene: TRBV6-1
CDR3 DNA: TGTGCCGGGGGGAGGGGGAGACCCGGGGAGCTGTTTTTT; CDR3 protein: CAGGRGRPGELFF; J gene: TRBJ2-2; clone size: -; D gene: -; V gene: TRBV6-1
CDR3 DNA: TGCAGTGCTAGGTTAACAAGCGAGCAGTACTTC; CDR3 protein: CSARLTSEQYF; J gene: TRBJ2-7; clone size: -; D gene: -; V gene: TRBV20-1
CDR3 DNA: TGTCCGTGCCCCTACAGGGCCTCGTACTACGAGCAGTACTTC; CDR3 protein: CPCPYRASYYEQYF; J gene: TRBJ2-7; clone size: -; D gene: -; V gene: TRBV7-3
CDR3 DNA: TGCGCCAGCAGCTTTCGGGCTGGAGCGGGACCTCGGTACAATGAGCAGTTCTTC; CDR3 protein: CASSFRAGAGPRYNEQFF; J gene: TRBJ2-1; clone size: -; D gene: TRBD2; V gene: TRBV5-1
CDR3 DNA: TGTGCCAGCAGCACTATCGGCGGGGAGCTGTTTTTT; CDR3 protein: CASSTIGGELFF; J gene: TRBJ2-2; clone size: -; D gene: -; V gene: TRBV9
CDR3 DNA: TGTGCCAGCAGCTCCCTAATGGGGCCCCAGCATTTT; CDR3 protein: CASSSLMGPQHF; J gene: TRBJ1-5; clone size: -; D gene: -; V gene: TRBV5-6
CDR3 DNA: TGTGCCAGCAGCGTGATAGGAGACGAGCAGTACTTC; CDR3 protein: CASSVIGDEQYF; J gene: TRBJ2-7; clone size: -; D gene: -; V gene: TRBV7-9
CDR3 DNA: TGTGCCATCAGTGAGTCGGGATCTAACTATGGCTACACCTTC; CDR3 protein: CAISESGSNYGYTF; J gene: TRBJ1-2; clone size: -; D gene: -; V gene: TRBV10-3
CDR3 DNA: TGTGCCAGCTCACCACCCGACAGGGGGATTAACTATGGCTACACCTTC; CDR3 protein: CASSPPDRGINYGYTF; J gene: TRBJ1-2; clone size: -; D gene: TRBD1; V gene: TRBV18
CDR3 DNA: TGTGCCAGCAGTGAAGCACACTTGCTCACAGATACGCAGTATTTT; CDR3 protein: CASSEAHLLTDTQYF; J gene: TRBJ2-3; clone size: -; D gene: -; V gene: TRBV6-1
CDR3 DNA: TGTGCCATCAGTGGCAGGGAGAACACTGAAGCTTTCTTT; CDR3 protein: CAISGRENTEAFF; J gene: TRBJ1-1; clone size: -; D gene: -; V gene: TRBV10-3
CDR3 DNA: TGCGCCAGCAGCCAAGAGCGGAGCACAGATACGCAGTATTTT; CDR3 protein: CASSQERSTDTQYF; J gene: TRBJ2-3; clone size: -; D gene: -; V gene: TRBV4-1
CDR3 DNA: TGCGCCAGCAGTGTGTCCAGCGGGAGGGAGCTCCAGTACTTC; CDR3 protein: CASSVSSGRELQYF; J gene: TRBJ2-5; clone size: -; D gene: TRBD2; V gene: TRBV10-2
CDR3 DNA: TGTGCTAGTGGCGATCGCAGGGGACCCTACGAGCAGTACTTC; CDR3 protein: CASGDRRGPYEQYF; J gene: TRBJ2-7; clone size: -; D gene: -; V gene: TRBV12-5
CDR3 DNA: TGTGCCAGCAGTCCGGTAGGACGCGACGGCTACGAGCAGTACTTC; CDR3 protein: CASSPVGRDGYEQYF; J gene: TRBJ2-7; clone size: -; D gene: -; V gene: TRBV28
CDR3 DNA: TGCGCCAGCAGCCAAGATCCCCCCGCCGTACACAATGAGCAGTTCTTC; CDR3 protein: CASSQDPPAVHNEQFF; J gene: TRBJ2-1; clone size: -; D gene: -; V gene: TRBV5-4
CDR3 DNA: TGTGCCAGCAGCTCGCCAAGAGGGGAGGAAGAGACCCAGTACTTC; CDR3 protein: CASSSPRGEEETQYF; J gene: TRBJ2-5; clone size: -; D gene: -; V gene: TRBV7-9
CDR3 DNA: TGTGCCAGCAGCTCGGACAGGGGCGGCTACACCTTC; CDR3 protein: CASSSDRGGYTF; J gene: TRBJ1-2; clone size: -; D gene: TRBD1; V gene: TRBV9
CDR3 DNA: TGTGCCAGCAGCTTCCGCTACAGACCGGGGGACTACGAGCAGTACTTC; CDR3 protein: CASSFRYRPGDYEQYF; J gene: TRBJ2-7; clone size: -; D gene: -; V gene: TRBV5-8
CDR3 DNA: TGTGCCAGCAGTGGGTTCCTCGCCCTATCCTACGAGCAGTACTTC; CDR3 protein: CASSGFLALSYEQYF; J gene: TRBJ2-7; clone size: -; D gene: -; V gene: TRBV2
CDR3 DNA: TGCGCCAGCAGTGAGTCTGCTCGACCTTACGGTACAGATACGCAGTATTTT; CDR3 protein: CASSESARPYGTDTQYF; J gene: TRBJ2-3; clone size: -; D gene: -; V gene: TRBV10-2
CDR3 DNA: TGTGCCAGCAGCTTAGCGGTATACCAAGAGACCCAGTACTTC; CDR3 protein: CASSLAVYQETQYF; J gene: TRBJ2-5; clone size: -; D gene: -; V gene: TRBV7-2
CDR3 DNA: TGCGCCAGCAGACTAGCGGGAGGCTACGAGCAGTACTTC; CDR3 protein: CASRLAGGYEQYF; J gene: TRBJ2-7; clone size: -; D gene: TRBD2; V gene: TRBV5-1
CDR3 DNA: TGTGCCAGCTCACCCCGCCTTACTAGCGGGAGGCAGAAAGATACGCAGTATTTT; CDR3 protein: CASSPRLTSGRQKDTQYF; J gene: TRBJ2-3; clone size: -; D gene: TRBD2; V gene: TRBV18
CDR3 DNA: TGTGCCAGCAGGGGACAGGGGGGCCAAGAGACCCAGTACTTC; CDR3 protein: CASRGQGGQETQYF; J gene: TRBJ2-5; clone size: -; D gene: TRBD1; V gene: TRBV7-9
CDR3 DNA: TGTGCCAGCAGTTTATCGAGTAACTATGGCTACACCTTC; CDR3 protein: CASSLSSNYGYTF; J gene: TRBJ1-2; clone size: once; D gene: -; V gene: TRBV27
CDR3 DNA: TGTGCCAGCAGTTTGGGCTACGAGCAGTACTTC; CDR3 protein: CASSLGYEQYF; J gene: TRBJ2-7; clone size: -; D gene: -; V gene: TRBV27